The source of this T cell receptor (beta chain) is a study of T cell responses to AZD1222 COVID-19 vaccine. V shed 4 bases and J 7 bases; nucleotides not matched to a gene: 5. This CDR3 has 14 residues. Germline CDR1 is SEHNR and CDR2 is FQNEAQ (reference sequence). The assay was immunoSEQ multiplex PCR, and TCRdb's table has in-frame clones only and misses some. This repertoire shows around 150,000 clones, 70% to 90% found once; its top ten account for less than 9.5%. The input for sequencing was peripheral blood, taken 28 days after the second dose of the MenACWY control vaccine. This clonotype was sampled from an adult who received the MenACWY meningococcal vaccine as a control. J is TRBJ2-2 and V is TRBV7-9; TRBD1 agrees at 8 bases. As DNA, the CDR3 is TGTGCCAGCAGCTCTGACAGGGGAGGCGGGGAGCTGTTTTTT. It translates to CASSSDRGGGELFF.